The next 24 T cell receptor beta chains were all read from a single sample in a study of memory CD4+ T cells and cytomegalovirus serostatus. Single viable CD3+CD4+CD8-CD45RO+ cells were sorted as the memory CD4+ T cells. Profiled with immunoSEQ multiplex PCR; TCRdb holds only in-frame clones, not every one. The sample yields about 52,000 clones, about 80% seen once. The sequenced material came from memory CD4+ T cells from blood. The receptors were gathered from an adult in good health and CMV-seropositive.

The chain links TRBV4-1 to TRBJ2-7, with D hard to call. CDR1 and CDR2 (germline): MGHRA, YSYEKL. Between the trimmed V and J ends, which lost 4 bases and 0 bases, there was a span of 10 bases. The CDR3 spans 14 residues. CDR3 DNA sequence: TGCGCCAGCAGCCCTCATCCGAGCTCCTACGAGCAGTACTTC. Residues: CASSPHPSSYEQYF.

This chain uses TRBV2 with TRBJ2-7; 7 bases align to TRBD2. After removal of 8 bases from V and 3 bases from J, the junction contained 13 bases not matched to a gene. This CDR3 spans 15 amino acids. Germline V gene sequence: CDR1 SNHLY, CDR2 FYNNEI. The CDR3 DNA reads as TGTGCCAGCGGATTTGGGTGGCGGGAGCTCTACGAGCAGTACTTC. This encodes CASGFGWRELYEQYF.

This chain connects TRBV6-1 to TRBJ2-1; D possibly corresponds to TRBD2 (5 bases). V was pared by 0 bases and J by 4 bases, with 13 bases between. The germline gives CDR1 MNHNS, CDR2 SASEGT. CDR3 length equals 16 residues. The CDR3 region is CASSEAPGLAYNEQFF. The CDR3 bases are TGTGCCAGCAGTGAAGCTCCAGGACTGGCTTACAATGAGCAGTTCTTC.

By sample share, this clone is medium-sized. V usage is TRBV5-6 and J usage is TRBJ2-7, with D uncertain. CDR3 length: 13 amino acids. Germline CDR1 reads SGHDT; CDR2 reads YYEEEE. Trimming stripped 1 base from V and 5 bases from J, with 10 bases between. The CDR3 DNA is TGTGCCAGCAGCTTGCAACAGTTCCACGAGCAGTACTTC. This gives the protein CASSLQQFHEQYF.

The rearrangement uses TRBV28 and TRBJ1-5, with D perhaps matching TRBD1 (6 bases). The CDR3 runs 13 residues. Germline V gene lookup returns CDR1 MDHEN and CDR2 SYDVKM. Trimming left V 6 bases short and J 6 bases short, with 12 bases between. The CDR3, as DNA: TGTGCCAGCAGCATTGGGGGGCCTCAGCCCCAGCATTTT. Residues: CASSIGGPQPQHF.

This chain uses TRBV7-9 with TRBJ1-4; tentatively, D is TRBD1 (6 bases). The V gene's germline CDR1 is SEHNR and CDR2 FQNEAQ (reference sequence). The CDR3 has 15 residues. The germline V and J ends were trimmed by 1 base and 3 bases, with 9 bases remaining between them. The CDR3: CASSLEGGPNEKLFF. The CDR3 nucleotides are TGTGCCAGCAGCTTAGAAGGGGGTCCTAATGAAAAACTGTTTTTT.

There are a few counts of this clone. The rearrangement uses TRBV5-1 and TRBJ1-2, with no clear D. The CDR3 has 13 amino acids. Trimming took off 1 base at V and 6 bases at J, with 10 bases between the two ends. Germline lookup yields CDR1 SGHRS and CDR2 YFSETQ. Here the CDR3 DNA reads TGCGCCAGCAGCTTGATGGGGAAAGATGGCTACACCTTC. Translation gives CASSLMGKDGYTF.

This clone was found a few times. V and J are TRBV4-2 and TRBJ1-1; no clear D gene. Between the trimmed V and J ends, which lost 0 bases and 0 bases, there was a span of 11 bases. Germline CDR1 reads LGHNA; CDR2 reads YNFKEQ. The CDR3 consists of 16 residues. CDR3 coding DNA: TGTGCCAGCAGCCAAGACAGTGAGCGGCTGAACACTGAAGCTTTCTTT. The encoded protein is CASSQDSERLNTEAFF.

CDR3 coding DNA: TGTGCCAGCAGTGAAGGGACAGCCTATGGCTACACCTTC. Translated: CASSEGTAYGYTF. The rearrangement joins TRBV6-1 to TRBJ1-2; a possible D gene is TRBD1 (6 bases). The CDR3 is 13 amino acids. Germline CDR1 is MNHNS and CDR2 is SASEGT. The ends were cut back, 1 base at V and 4 bases at J, with 7 bases in the middle.

Only a few counts were recorded for this clone. This rearrangement joins TRBV2 to TRBJ2-7; the match to TRBD2 covers 8 bases. This CDR3 region has 14 residues. V trimming: 7 bases; J trimming: 1 base; junction bases outside the gene matches: 6. From germline, CDR1 is SNHLY and CDR2 FYNNEI. DNA of the CDR3: TGTGCCAGCATTTCGACTAGCGCTTCCTACGAGCAGTACTTC. It yields the protein CASISTSASYEQYF.

The rearrangement uses TRBV6-1 and TRBJ1-6, with D unclear. The CDR3 contains 12 residues. Trimming took off 0 bases at V and 12 bases at J, with 6 bases between the two ends. Germline values: CDR1 MNHNS, CDR2 SASEGT. The CDR3 sequence is CASSEATRPLHF. The DNA of the CDR3 is TGTGCCAGCAGTGAAGCGACCCGACCCCTCCACTTT.

For this clone: A much bigger clone sits one base away, suggesting this may be a read error. The rearrangement links TRBV27 to TRBJ1-5; 7 nucleotides agree with TRBD1. The CDR3 is made up of 13 amino acids. Germline trimming cut 4 bases from V and 7 bases from J; bases unmatched to any gene: 4. Germline loops: CDR1 MNHEY, CDR2 SMNVEV (reference sequence). CDR3 residues: CASSSWDSQPQHF. DNA for the CDR3: TGTGCCAGCAGTTCCTGGGACAGCCAGCCCCAGCATTTT.

This sequence joins TRBV2 and TRBJ1-1, with D unresolved. CDR1 is SNHLY, CDR2 FYNNEI, per germline. The CDR3 spans 13 residues. With 3 bases removed from V and 0 bases from J, the gap between germline ends came to 5 bases. CDR3 region: CASSDEVNTEAFF. For the CDR3, the DNA is TGTGCCAGCAGTGATGAGGTGAACACTGAAGCTTTCTTT.

V gene TRBV4-2 combines with J gene TRBJ2-1; the match to TRBD2 covers 10 bases. CDR1 and CDR2 from the germline V gene are LGHNA and YNFKEQ. The ends lost 8 bases at V and 4 bases at J; junction bases unmatched: 2. The CDR3 loop spans 13 amino acids. The CDR3 is CASGAGGYNEQFF. The CDR3 DNA reads as TGTGCCAGCGGAGCGGGGGGGTACAATGAGCAGTTCTTC.

This clone was seen just once. The chain employs TRBV5-1 and TRBJ2-5; possibly TRBD1 for D (5 bases). The CDR3 runs to 14 residues. Trimming took 0 bases from V and 4 from J, leaving 10 bases between them. CDR1 and CDR2 (germline): SGHRS, YFSETQ. For the CDR3, the DNA is TGCGCCAGCAGCTTGGCCAGAAGGGGAGAGACCCAGTACTTC. This codes for CASSLARRGETQYF.

The chain combines TRBV19 with TRBJ1-1; TRBD1 matches 7 bases. CDR1 and CDR2 (germline): LNHDA, SQIVND (reference sequence). The V segment lost 1 base and the J segment 0 bases; nucleotides outside the gene matches: 14. CDR3 length: 19 amino acids. The CDR3 region is CASSIVWTGLSLMNTEAFF. The CDR3 DNA reads TGTGCCAGTAGTATAGTCTGGACAGGCCTATCATTAATGAACACTGAAGCTTTCTTT.

The CDR3 loop reads CASSLAGATGELFF. The CDR3 DNA is TGCGCCAGCAGCTTGGCAGGGGCCACCGGGGAGCTGTTTTTT. The rearrangement links TRBV5-1 to TRBJ2-2, with D perhaps matching TRBD1 (6 bases). With 0 bases removed from V and 4 bases from J, the gap between germline ends came to 7 bases. This CDR3 is built from 14 residues. Germline-derived CDR1 and CDR2 are SGHRS and YFSETQ.

A word on this clone: Mismatch with germline at one junction end may stem from a read error. The chain uses TRBV7-7 and TRBJ1-1; weak D call: TRBD1 (6 bases). Germline-derived CDR1 and CDR2 are SSHAT and FNYEAQ (reference sequence). There are 15 residues in the CDR3. The CDR3 loop is CASSLVPGATTEAFF. Here the CDR3 DNA reads TGTGCTAGCAGCTTAGTGCCAGGGGCCACCACTGAAGCTTTCTTT.

The J gene is TRBJ2-5, the V gene TRBV7-3; 9 bases are shared with TRBD2. Trimming removed 6 bases from V and 5 bases from J; junction bases left unmatched: 7. This CDR3 has 14 amino acids. Germline V gene sequence: CDR1 SGHTA, CDR2 FQGTGA. CDR3 coding DNA: TGTGCCAGCAGAGGGCGGGGGGGCCTTGAGACCCAGTACTTC. It encodes CASRGRGGLETQYF.

This chain joins TRBV5-1 and TRBJ2-3, with D maybe TRBD2 (6 bases). This CDR3 has 14 residues. The V gene lost 4 bases and the J gene lost 1 base, with 10 bases spanning the gap. CDR1 is SGHRS, CDR2 YFSETQ, per germline. This CDR3 is CASSPGGGTDTQYF. CDR3 coding DNA: TGCGCCAGCAGCCCCGGAGGGGGCACAGATACGCAGTATTTT.

Notes on this clone: Different DNA sequences within this sample yield the same CDR3. The chain has TRBV5-1 and TRBJ1-3; a possible D gene is TRBD1 (5 bases). This CDR3 spans 15 amino acids. Trimming took off 0 bases at V and 6 bases at J, with 13 bases between the two ends. Germline CDR1 SGHRS, CDR2 YFSETQ. CDR3: CASSLEAGPANTIYF. The CDR3 coding sequence is TGCGCCAGCAGCTTGGAGGCGGGGCCAGCAAACACCATATATTTT.

The V gene is TRBV28, the J gene TRBJ1-4; tentatively, D is TRBD1 (5 bases). Germline V gene data show CDR1 as MDHEN and CDR2 as SYDVKM. V gave up 3 bases and J gave up 7 bases, with 12 bases separating them. The CDR3 is made up of 14 amino acids. Written as DNA, the CDR3 is TGTGCCAGCAGTTTGCATCAGGGACCTGAAAAACTGTTTTTT. It specifies CASSLHQGPEKLFF.

The chain is built from TRBV5-1 and TRBJ1-2; D is perhaps TRBD1 (5 bases). Trimming removed 4 bases from V and 4 bases from J, with 20 bases in between. Germline CDR1 SGHRS, CDR2 YFSETQ. The CDR3 covers 16 residues. In DNA form, the CDR3 reads TGCGCCAGCAGCCTTGGGGGGACGGGGGATCTCTATGGCTACACCTTC. Its protein product is CASSLGGTGDLYGYTF.

This clone was observed a handful of times. This CDR3 reads CASSLSGDYGYTF. The CDR3 DNA sequence: TGCGCCAGCAGCTTATCGGGGGACTATGGCTACACCTTC. The chain combines TRBV5-1 with TRBJ1-2; tentative D call: TRBD1 (5 bases). Germline CDR1 is SGHRS and CDR2 is YFSETQ. The CDR3 loop spans 13 amino acids. V lost 2 bases and J lost 3, with 8 bases in between.